This T cell receptor (beta chain) came from a study of identical twins. A universal primer site came from template switching; cDNA carried unique molecular identifiers. One entry per CDR3 protein results from TCRdb running MiXCR on the 5' RACE reads. Of 400,000 to 500,000 distinct CDR3 sequences listed, roughly 18% are singletons. Trimming removed 4 bases at V and 7 bases at J, with 10 bases between. The germline V gene encodes CDR1 SQVTM and CDR2 ANQGSEA. The CDR3 covers 11 residues. This clonotype appeared many times. The sequence came from a middle-aged man in good health. The sequenced sample was naive T cells sorted from blood. This chain links TRBV29-1 with TRBJ1-1; D gene uncertain. For the CDR3, the DNA is TGCAGCGTTGTCGGGGAGCTTGAAGCTTTCTTT. Amino acid sequence: CSVVGELEAFF.